Listed here are 17 T cell receptor beta chains from one sample, sequenced in a study of T cell changes during pregnancy in multiple sclerosis. Repertoires were generated with immunoSEQ multiplex PCR, while TCRdb's copy carries only in-frame clones and drops some. The data show 60,000 or so clones, around nine tenths seen once. Sequencing was performed on peripheral blood from another person, used as feeder cells. These receptor sequences come from a human donor whose cells served as feeder cells for cultures in a pregnancy study.

This chain connects TRBV5-1 to TRBJ2-3; D remains ambiguous. The CDR3 covers 16 residues. Germline V lookup: CDR1 SGHRS, CDR2 YFSETQ. The germline V and J ends were trimmed by 0 bases and 2 bases, with 13 bases remaining between them. The DNA for the CDR3 is TGCGCCAGCAGCTTGGGAGGCTCCTATTTCACAGATACGCAGTATTTT. Encoded protein: CASSLGGSYFTDTQYF.

J is TRBJ2-2 and V is TRBV9; D may be TRBD1 (6 bases). Germline loops: CDR1 SGDLS, CDR2 YYNGEE. CDR3 length equals 15 residues. V was clipped by 0 bases and J by 5 bases, with 11 bases between them. DNA of the CDR3: TGTGCCAGCAGCGTAGACCAGGGGAAGACCGGGGAGCTGTTTTTT. Amino acids: CASSVDQGKTGELFF. Using reference TRBV9 and TRBJ2-2 for the parts outside the CDR3, the full variable domain is DSGVTQTPKHLITATGQRVTLRCSPRSGDLSVYWYQQSLDQGLQFLIQYYNGEERAKGNILERFSAQQFPDLHSELNLSSLELGDSALYFCASSVDQGKTGELFFGEGSRLTVL.

V gene TRBV19 combines with J gene TRBJ2-7; D might be TRBD2 (6 bases). The V gene lost 6 bases and the J gene lost 2 bases, with 17 bases spanning the gap. The CDR3 length is 15 residues. From germline, CDR1 is LNHDA and CDR2 SQIVND (reference sequence). DNA for the CDR3: TGTGCCAGTAGATCGATTGAGACTAGTCCCTACGAGCAGTACTTC. Its protein is CASRSIETSPYEQYF. Drawing the rest from reference TRBV19 and TRBJ2-7, the complete variable domain is DGGITQSPKYLFRKEGQNVTLSCEQNLNHDAMYWYRQDPGQGLRLIYYSQIVNDFQKGDIAEGYSVSREKKESFPLTVTSAQKNPTAFYLCASRSIETSPYEQYFGPGTRLTVT.

J is TRBJ1-4 and V is TRBV7-9; D may be TRBD1 (6 bases). The CDR3 contains 18 residues. The V and J ends lost 5 bases and 5 bases respectively, with 24 bases between them. From germline, CDR1 is SEHNR and CDR2 FQNEAQ (reference sequence). CDR3: CASSEVSLAGHVNEKLFF. CDR3 in DNA: TGTGCCAGCAGCGAAGTTTCATTGGCGGGACACGTAAATGAAAAACTGTTTTTT.

The V gene is TRBV7-2, the J gene TRBJ2-3, with TRBD2 matching 7 bases. V lost 5 bases to trimming and J lost 3 bases; unmatched junction nucleotides: 11. Germline V CDR1 and CDR2: SGHTA, FQGNSA. The CDR3 spans 16 residues. The CDR3 loop is CASSRGLVSTTDTQYF. CDR3 nucleotide sequence: TGTGCCAGCAGCCGCGGACTAGTGTCAACTACAGATACGCAGTATTTT.

The gene calls are TRBV5-4 and TRBJ2-7; TRBD1 is a possible D gene (6 bases). From germline, CDR1 is SGHNT and CDR2 YYREEE (reference sequence). V gave up 1 base and J gave up 6 bases, with 11 bases separating them. The CDR3 length is 13 residues. This CDR3 reads CASSLRGTLEQYF. The CDR3 nucleotides are TGTGCCAGCAGCTTGCGTGGGACACTCGAGCAGTACTTC.

The DNA of the CDR3 is TGTGCCAGCAGTGGAGGAGTGACTAGCGGGAGGGTGAACACCGGGGAGCTGTTTTTT. As protein: CASSGGVTSGRVNTGELFF. The V call is TRBV14, the J call TRBJ2-2; 14 bases are a match to TRBD2. The CDR3 is 19 residues long. The trim removed 6 bases at V and 1 base at J, leaving 10 bases unmatched. From germline, CDR1 is SGHDN and CDR2 FVKESK.

CDR3 loop: CASNIAGGLGNEQFF. The CDR3, as DNA: TGCGCCAGCAACATAGCGGGAGGGCTGGGCAATGAGCAGTTCTTC. The chain links TRBV5-1 to TRBJ2-1; 11 nucleotides match TRBD2. The germline CDR1 and CDR2 sequences are SGHRS and YFSETQ. CDR3 length equals 15 residues. Losses at the gene ends were 6 bases for V and 6 bases for J; bases not matched to a gene: 8. The full variable domain, with the rest looked up from reference TRBV5-1 and TRBJ2-1, is KAGVTQTPRYLIKTRGQQVTLSCSPISGHRSVSWYQQTPGQGLQFLFEYFSETQRNKGNFPGRFSGRQFSNSRSEMNVSTLELGDSALYLCASNIAGGLGNEQFFGPGTRLTVL.

The rearrangement links TRBV5-8 to TRBJ2-5; D unclear. Germline lookup yields CDR1 SGHTS and CDR2 YDEGEE. The CDR3 length is 12 residues. V shed 4 bases and J shed 10 bases, with 14 bases lying between them. The CDR3 sequence: CASSLPPPVQYF. CDR3 DNA sequence: TGTGCCAGCAGCCTCCCTCCACCGGTCCAGTACTTC.

This sequence joins TRBV2 and TRBJ2-5; either TRBD1 or TRBD2 may fit D (5 bases each). Germline V lookup: CDR1 SNHLY, CDR2 FYNNEI. CDR3 length: 13 residues. Trimming removed 6 bases from V and 4 bases from J, with 12 bases in between. The CDR3 is CASRQGVGETQYF. For the CDR3, the DNA is TGTGCCAGCAGGCAGGGAGTTGGAGAGACCCAGTACTTC.

The chain couples TRBV6-5 to TRBJ2-1; 9 bases match TRBD1. Unmatched junction bases numbered 7, after V lost 5 bases and J lost 8 bases. The CDR3 extends over 14 amino acids. Germline CDR1 and CDR2: MNHEY and SVGAGI. Written as DNA, the CDR3 is TGTGCCAGCAGTCGCCGGGACAGGGATGATGAGCAGTTCTTC. Its protein product is CASSRRDRDDEQFF.

The chain carries TRBV11-2 and TRBJ1-1; D gene ambiguous. Germline V gene data show CDR1 as SGHAT and CDR2 as FQNNGV. With 5 bases removed from V and 5 bases from J, the gap between germline ends came to 12 bases. The CDR3 has 13 amino acids. Here the CDR3 DNA reads TGTGCCAGCAGCCCATCCACGGTTACTGAAGCTTTCTTT. Residues: CASSPSTVTEAFF. The full variable domain, with the rest looked up from reference TRBV11-2 and TRBJ1-1, is EAGVAQSPRYKIIEKRQSVAFWCNPISGHATLYWYQQILGQGPKLLIQFQNNGVVDDSQLPKDRFSAERLKGVDSTLKIQPAKLEDSAVYLCASSPSTVTEAFFGQGTRLTVV.

V and J are TRBV2 and TRBJ2-1; 8 bases are a match to TRBD2. The CDR3 contains 15 residues. J was trimmed by 7 bases and V by 7 bases; bases with no gene match: 12. CDR1 SNHLY and CDR2 FYNNEI come from the germline V gene. The CDR3 loop reads CASTGTSGSQNEQFF. The DNA of the CDR3 is TGTGCCAGCACGGGGACCAGCGGGAGTCAGAATGAGCAGTTCTTC.

This clone was seen once. This rearrangement joins TRBV25-1 to TRBJ2-6; TRBD2 is a possible D gene (6 bases). Deletions cut 3 bases from V and 1 base from J, with 10 bases between. Germline CDR1 MGHDK, CDR2 SYGVNS. The CDR3 totals 16 residues. CDR3 residues: CASSEAAGSGANVLTF. The CDR3 DNA reads as TGTGCCAGCAGTGAGGCTGCGGGGTCTGGGGCCAACGTCCTGACTTTC.

This clone was seen just once. The chain joins TRBV4-1 to TRBJ1-4; a possible D gene is TRBD1 (5 bases). Trimming shortened V by 4 bases and J by 5 bases, and 17 bases separated the two germline ends. The CDR3 is made up of 16 amino acids. Per germline, CDR1 MGHRA and CDR2 YSYEKL. CDR3 sequence reads: CASSLFDGATNEKLFF. For the CDR3, the DNA is TGCGCCAGCAGCCTTTTCGACGGGGCGACCAATGAAAAACTGTTTTTT.

The chain combines TRBV30 with TRBJ1-5, with D possibly matching TRBD1 (6 bases). The ends were cut back, 3 bases at V and 3 bases at J, with 21 bases in the middle. The germline gives CDR1 GTSNPN, CDR2 SVGIG (reference sequence). This CDR3 spans 17 amino acids. The CDR3 reads CAWSRRVRGAHNQPQHF. In nucleotides, the CDR3 is TGTGCCTGGAGCCGTCGGGTCCGGGGGGCTCACAATCAGCCCCAGCATTTT.

The rearrangement links TRBV16 to TRBJ1-1, with TRBD1 as a possible D gene (6 bases). Per the germline V gene, CDR1 is KGHSY and CDR2 is FQNENV. The ends were cut back, 4 bases at V and 0 bases at J, with 21 bases in the middle. CDR3 length equals 18 residues. The CDR3 DNA follows: TGTGCCAGCAGCCTACGGGCCAGGACAGTCGTCATGAACACTGAAGCTTTCTTT. Translated: CASSLRARTVVMNTEAFF.